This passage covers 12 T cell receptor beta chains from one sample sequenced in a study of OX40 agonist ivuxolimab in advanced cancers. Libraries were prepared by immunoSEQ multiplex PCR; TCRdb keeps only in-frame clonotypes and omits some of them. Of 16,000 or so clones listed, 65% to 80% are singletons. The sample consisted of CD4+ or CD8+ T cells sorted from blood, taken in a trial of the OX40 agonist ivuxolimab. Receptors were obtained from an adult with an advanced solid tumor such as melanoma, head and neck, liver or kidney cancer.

CDR3 in amino acids: CASSDTYYGYTF. The DNA for the CDR3 is TGTGCCAGCTCGGACACTTACTATGGCTACACCTTC. The chain uses TRBV2 and TRBJ1-2; a possible D gene is TRBD1 (5 bases). There are 12 residues in the CDR3. Germline V CDR1 and CDR2: SNHLY, FYNNEI. V dropped 8 bases and J dropped 3 bases, with 10 bases sitting between them.

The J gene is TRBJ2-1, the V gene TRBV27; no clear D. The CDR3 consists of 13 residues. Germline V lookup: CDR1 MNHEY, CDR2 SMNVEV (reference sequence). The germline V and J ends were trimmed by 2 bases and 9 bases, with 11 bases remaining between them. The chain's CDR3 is CASSLMWRGEQFF. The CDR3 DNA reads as TGTGCCAGCAGTTTAATGTGGCGCGGTGAGCAGTTCTTC.

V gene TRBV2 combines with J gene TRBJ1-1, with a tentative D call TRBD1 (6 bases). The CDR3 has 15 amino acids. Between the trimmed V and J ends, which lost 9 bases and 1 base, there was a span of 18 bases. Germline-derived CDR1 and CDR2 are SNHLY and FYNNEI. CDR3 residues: CARSRPGQQNTEAFF. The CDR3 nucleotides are TGTGCCAGAAGCCGCCCGGGACAACAGAACACTGAAGCTTTCTTT.

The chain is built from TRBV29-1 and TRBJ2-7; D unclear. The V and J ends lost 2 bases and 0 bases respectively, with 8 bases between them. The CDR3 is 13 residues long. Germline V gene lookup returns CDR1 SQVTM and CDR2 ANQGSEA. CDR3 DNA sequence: TGCAGCGTTGAATGGCAGAGCTCCTACGAGCAGTACTTC. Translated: CSVEWQSSYEQYF.

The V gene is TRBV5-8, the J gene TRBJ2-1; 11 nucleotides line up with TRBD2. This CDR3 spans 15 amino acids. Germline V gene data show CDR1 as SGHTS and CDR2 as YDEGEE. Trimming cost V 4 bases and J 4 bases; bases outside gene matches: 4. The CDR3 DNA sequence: TGTGCCAGCAGCACCGGGACTAGCGGATACAATGAGCAGTTCTTC. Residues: CASSTGTSGYNEQFF.

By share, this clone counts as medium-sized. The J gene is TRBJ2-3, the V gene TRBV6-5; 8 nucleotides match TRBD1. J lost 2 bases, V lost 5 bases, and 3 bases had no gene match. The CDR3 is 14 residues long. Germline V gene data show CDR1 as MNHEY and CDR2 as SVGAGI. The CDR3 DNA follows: TGTGCCAGCAGTGACAGGGGTGACACAGATACGCAGTATTTT. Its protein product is CASSDRGDTDTQYF.

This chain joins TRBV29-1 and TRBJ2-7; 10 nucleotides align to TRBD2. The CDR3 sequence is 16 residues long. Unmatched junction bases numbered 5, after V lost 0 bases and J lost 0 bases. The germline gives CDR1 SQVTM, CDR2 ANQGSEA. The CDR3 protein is CSVEDTSGKASYEQYF. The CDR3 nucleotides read TGCAGCGTTGAAGATACTAGCGGGAAAGCCTCCTACGAGCAGTACTTC.

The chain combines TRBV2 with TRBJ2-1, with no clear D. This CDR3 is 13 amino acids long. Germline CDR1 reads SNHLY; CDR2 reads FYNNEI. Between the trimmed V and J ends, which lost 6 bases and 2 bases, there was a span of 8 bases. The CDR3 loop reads CASSALAYNEQFF. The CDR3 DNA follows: TGTGCCAGCAGCGCTCTGGCCTACAATGAGCAGTTCTTC.

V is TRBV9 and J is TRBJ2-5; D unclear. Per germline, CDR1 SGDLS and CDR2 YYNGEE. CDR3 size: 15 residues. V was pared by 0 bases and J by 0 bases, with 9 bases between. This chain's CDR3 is CASSVGVVYQETQYF. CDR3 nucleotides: TGTGCCAGCAGCGTAGGTGTAGTTTACCAAGAGACCCAGTACTTC.

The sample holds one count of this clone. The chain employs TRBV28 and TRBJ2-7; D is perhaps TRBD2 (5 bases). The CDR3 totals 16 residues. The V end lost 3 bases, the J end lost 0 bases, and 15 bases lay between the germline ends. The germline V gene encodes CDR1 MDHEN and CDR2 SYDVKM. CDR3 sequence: CASSFRLATLSYEQYF. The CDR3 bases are TGTGCCAGCAGTTTTAGGCTAGCTACGCTCTCCTACGAGCAGTACTTC.

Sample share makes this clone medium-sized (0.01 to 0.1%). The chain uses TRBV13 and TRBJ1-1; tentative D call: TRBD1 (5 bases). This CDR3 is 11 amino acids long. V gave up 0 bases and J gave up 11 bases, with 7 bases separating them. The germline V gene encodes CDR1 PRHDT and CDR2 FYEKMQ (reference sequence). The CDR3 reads CASSLGRGAFF. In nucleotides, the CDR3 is TGTGCCAGCAGCTTAGGCCGGGGCGCTTTCTTT.

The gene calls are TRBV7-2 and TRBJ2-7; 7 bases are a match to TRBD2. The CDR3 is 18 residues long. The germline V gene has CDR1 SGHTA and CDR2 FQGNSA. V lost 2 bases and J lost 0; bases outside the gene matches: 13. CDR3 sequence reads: CASSLSPGLGGSSYEQYF. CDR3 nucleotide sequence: TGTGCCAGCAGCTTAAGCCCAGGATTGGGAGGGTCCTCCTACGAGCAGTACTTC.